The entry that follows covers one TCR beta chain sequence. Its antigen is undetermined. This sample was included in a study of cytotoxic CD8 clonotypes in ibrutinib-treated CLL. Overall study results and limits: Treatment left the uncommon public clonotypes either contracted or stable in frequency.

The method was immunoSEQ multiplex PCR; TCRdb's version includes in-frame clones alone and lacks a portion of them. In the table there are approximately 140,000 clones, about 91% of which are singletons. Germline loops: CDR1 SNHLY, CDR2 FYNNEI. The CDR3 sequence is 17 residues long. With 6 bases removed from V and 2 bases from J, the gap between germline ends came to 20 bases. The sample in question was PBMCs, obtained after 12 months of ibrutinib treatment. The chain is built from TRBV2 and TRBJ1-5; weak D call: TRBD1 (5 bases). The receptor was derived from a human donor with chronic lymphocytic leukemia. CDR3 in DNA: TGTGCCAGCAGCGTAATTACTACGGGACCTGGCAATCAGCCCCAGCATTTT. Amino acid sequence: CASSVITTGPGNQPQHF.